These 27 T cell receptor beta chains were all obtained from the same sample, sequenced in a study of human T cells and chemical hapten exposure. Time point of the sample: healthy volunteer bleed at 6 weeks. Unseparated into fractions, whole blood served as the source from which total RNA was extracted. TCRdb reprocessed the RACE reads with MiXCR, giving one entry per CDR3 protein. The sample consists of 70,000 to 95,000 distinct CDR3 sequences, about 8.6% of them appearing once. The sample taken for sequencing was whole blood. These receptors came from a female donor in good health. Some clones in this sample may be carry-over from other donors' samples.

This clonotype occurred a few times. V is TRBV10-3 and J is TRBJ2-7; TRBD1 aligns across 7 bases. The V gene end was trimmed by 7 bases and the J gene end by 2 bases; junction bases not matched to a gene: 5. Germline values: CDR1 ENHRY, CDR2 SYGVKD. CDR3 size: 13 residues. The CDR3: CAINPGQTYEQYF. DNA for the CDR3: TGTGCCATCAACCCGGGACAGACCTACGAGCAGTACTTC.

This clonotype was picked up a small number of times. The rearrangement uses TRBV7-8 and TRBJ1-1; D not certain. V was shortened by 5 bases and J by 0 bases, with 1 base between the two germline ends. The germline CDR1 and CDR2 sequences are SGHVS and FQNEAQ. There are 11 residues in the CDR3. The CDR3 loop is CASSMNTEAFF. The DNA of the CDR3 is TGTGCCAGCAGCATGAACACTGAAGCTTTCTTT.

At least ten counts were recorded for this clonotype. The chain has TRBV3-1 and TRBJ1-5; 11 bases align to TRBD1. J gave up 8 bases and V 3 bases, and 6 bases lay outside the gene matches. Germline-derived CDR1 and CDR2 are LGHDT and YNNKEL (reference sequence). The CDR3 is 15 residues long. CDR3 residues: CASSQRTGGEEPQHF. The CDR3 region has the DNA TGTGCCAGCAGCCAGAGGACAGGGGGCGAGGAGCCCCAGCATTTT.

The chain uses TRBV27 and TRBJ2-1; D remains ambiguous. Trimming shortened V by 4 bases and J by 6 bases, and 13 bases separated the two germline ends. The CDR3 is made up of 14 amino acids. Germline assignment: CDR1 MNHEY and CDR2 SMNVEV (reference sequence). The DNA for the CDR3 is TGTGCCAGCAGTTGGTTGCATCAGGCCAATGAGCAGTTCTTC. Protein: CASSWLHQANEQFF.

Of note for this clonotype: Possible read error: a much larger clone is one base away. V usage is TRBV6-5 and J usage is TRBJ2-7, with D hard to call. Trimming stripped 2 bases from V and 5 bases from J, with 10 bases between. This CDR3 has 13 residues. Germline CDR1 is MNHEY and CDR2 is SVGAGI. The CDR3 bases are TGTGCCAGCAGTTACCCGGGTTCCGACGAGCAGTACTTC. Translated: CASSYPGSDEQYF.

J is TRBJ2-1 and V is TRBV7-3, with 15 bases identical to TRBD2. The CDR3 is 14 residues long. The V gene's germline CDR1 is SGHTA and CDR2 FQGTGA. The junction had 3 bases not matched to a gene; V was cut back by 4 bases and J by 11 bases. The CDR3 protein is CASSSGLAGGQQFF. For the CDR3, the DNA is TGTGCCAGCAGCTCGGGACTAGCGGGGGGACAGCAGTTCTTC.

V is TRBV12-3 or TRBV12-4 and J is TRBJ1-5; TRBD1 might be the D (6 bases). The V end lost 5 bases, the J end lost 5 bases, and 10 bases lay between the germline ends. CDR3 size: 13 residues. CDR3 region: CASSGGGYQPQHF. CDR3 DNA: TGTGCCAGCAGTGGAGGGGGGTATCAGCCCCAGCATTTT.

This clonotype was observed many times. The V call is TRBV5-6, the J call TRBJ1-1, with unresolved D. Germline values: CDR1 SGHDT, CDR2 YYEEEE. With 0 bases removed from V and 4 bases from J, the gap between germline ends came to 7 bases. The CDR3 has 13 amino acids. CDR3 amino acids: CASSLVGSTEAFF. The CDR3 region has the DNA TGTGCCAGCAGCTTGGTCGGGAGCACTGAAGCTTTCTTT. The whole variable domain, filled in from reference TRBV5-6 and TRBJ1-1, reads DAGVTQSPTHLIKTRGQQVTLRCSPKSGHDTVSWYQQALGQGPQFIFQYYEEEERQRGNFPDRFSGHQFPNYSSELNVNALLLGDSALYLCASSLVGSTEAFFGQGTRLTVV.

This clonotype was seen a handful of times. The V call is TRBV20-1, the J call TRBJ1-5; D is unresolved. Germline V gene lookup returns CDR1 DFQATT and CDR2 SNEGSKA (reference sequence). V lost 4 bases to trimming and J lost 6 bases, with 16 bases between them. The CDR3 is 14 residues long. The CDR3 spells CSATSRGSGQPQHF. The CDR3 DNA reads as TGCAGTGCTACTTCGCGGGGTTCGGGTCAGCCCCAGCATTTT.

The rearrangement uses TRBV2 and TRBJ1-1, with D possibly matching TRBD1 (5 bases). This CDR3 has 15 residues. V was trimmed by 8 bases and J by 1 base, leaving 17 bases between them. In germline, CDR1 is SNHLY, CDR2 FYNNEI. The CDR3 DNA reads as TGTGCCAGCCGGGAGGAGGGGCTCTGGAACACTGAAGCTTTCTTT. Its translation is CASREEGLWNTEAFF.

This clonotype showed up many times. This chain links TRBV2 with TRBJ1-2; no definite D call. V lost 5 bases and J 5 bases, leaving 12 bases between the germline ends. CDR3 size: 13 residues. Per the germline V gene, CDR1 is SNHLY and CDR2 is FYNNEI. The CDR3 sequence is CASSYNSLYGYTF. In DNA form, the CDR3 reads TGTGCCAGCAGTTACAACAGCCTATATGGCTACACCTTC.

This chain uses TRBV10-3 with TRBJ2-3; the match to TRBD2 covers 10 bases. CDR3 length: 18 residues. Trimming at V came to 3 bases and at J to 5 bases, leaving 14 bases not matched to a gene. Germline V gene lookup returns CDR1 ENHRY and CDR2 SYGVKD. The DNA for the CDR3 is TGTGCCATCAGTGACTGGTTTCGAGCGGGGGGGCAAGGAGATACGCAGTATTTT. The encoded protein is CAISDWFRAGGQGDTQYF.

J is TRBJ1-1 and V is TRBV10-3, with a weak D call TRBD1 (5 bases). This CDR3 has 13 amino acids. Looked up from germline, CDR1 is ENHRY and CDR2 is SYGVKD. V gave up 2 bases and J gave up 5 bases, with 9 bases separating them. As DNA, the CDR3 is TGTGCCATCAGTGAGCTCGGGGGTACTGAAGCTTTCTTT. Protein sequence: CAISELGGTEAFF.

This clonotype was seen repeatedly, ten times or more. This chain joins TRBV29-1 and TRBJ2-1, with D hard to call. V was trimmed by 6 bases and J by 6 bases, leaving 18 bases between them. The CDR3 consists of 14 residues. From germline, CDR1 is SQVTM and CDR2 ANQGSEA. The CDR3 bases are TGCAGCGTGGTTAGCAACACGGGCGGCAATGAGCAGTTCTTC. Translated: CSVVSNTGGNEQFF.

This clonotype was recorded at least ten times. The chain carries TRBV6-6 and TRBJ1-5; no clear D. V gave up 6 bases and J gave up 8 bases, with 8 bases separating them. The germline gives CDR1 MNHNY, CDR2 SVGAGI (reference sequence). This CDR3 has 11 residues. In nucleotides, the CDR3 is TGTGCCAGCAGAGAGAGGGAGCCCCAGCATTTT. It specifies CASREREPQHF.

The chain carries TRBV7-9 and TRBJ2-7; 8 bases line up with TRBD2. The CDR3 is made up of 16 amino acids. Germline V gives CDR1 SEHNR, CDR2 FQNEAQ (reference sequence). Losses at the gene ends were 1 base for V and 6 bases for J; bases not matched to a gene: 11. The CDR3 coding sequence is TGTGCCAGCAGCTTAGGCTCCGGACTAGCTGAAGGCGAGCAGTACTTC. Translation: CASSLGSGLAEGEQYF.

This clonotype was counted only a few times. This rearrangement joins TRBV29-1 to TRBJ1-5; D is undetermined. Germline CDR1 SQVTM, CDR2 ANQGSEA. The V end was cut by 0 bases, the J end by 6 bases, with 12 bases between. The CDR3 totals 14 residues. The CDR3 bases are TGCAGCGTTGAAGACGGAGGGCGGGGTCAGCCCCAGCATTTT. Encoded protein: CSVEDGGRGQPQHF.

This clonotype appeared a few times. The V call is TRBV9, the J call TRBJ2-6; D is unclear. The CDR3 has 14 residues. V was shortened by 0 bases and J by 4 bases, with 5 bases between the two germline ends. Germline CDR1 SGDLS, CDR2 YYNGEE. The CDR3 DNA is TGTGCCAGCAGCGTAGCGCAAGGGGCCAACGTCCTGACTTTC. Its protein is CASSVAQGANVLTF.

CDR3 residues: CASSELQGRYEQYF. CDR3 in DNA: TGTGCCAGCAGTGAACTACAGGGGAGGTACGAGCAGTACTTC. This chain connects TRBV6-1 to TRBJ2-7, with a possible D match to TRBD1 (7 bases). V was cut by 2 bases and J by 4 bases, with 12 bases left in between. The CDR3 extends over 14 amino acids. In germline, CDR1 is MNHNS, CDR2 SASEGT.

The table lists this clonotype with many counts. The chain carries TRBV18 and TRBJ2-7; 7 nucleotides line up with TRBD1. CDR3 length: 14 residues. CDR1 is KGHSH, CDR2 LQKENI, per germline. V dropped 2 bases and J dropped 7; count of bases not matched to a gene: 8. Here the CDR3 DNA reads TGTGCCAGCTCACCAACGACAGGGCCCGGGGAGCAGTACTTC. Translating it yields CASSPTTGPGEQYF.

Only a few counts were recorded for this clonotype. The chain joins TRBV12-5 to TRBJ2-3, with D perhaps given as TRBD1 or TRBD2 (5 bases each). With 5 bases removed from V and 2 bases from J, the gap between germline ends came to 14 bases. Germline values: CDR1 LGHNT, CDR2 FRNRAP. The CDR3 covers 15 residues. CDR3 bases: TGTGCTAGTGGTCGTGACAGAGGGCTCACAGATACGCAGTATTTT. This translates into CASGRDRGLTDTQYF.

This clonotype was recorded a few times. CDR3 DNA sequence: TGCAGCGTTGCGGAGTCAGTCAATCAGCCCCAGCATTTT. Residues: CSVAESVNQPQHF. The chain combines TRBV29-1 with TRBJ1-5; D remains unclear. The V gene's germline CDR1 is SQVTM and CDR2 ANQGSEA. V shed 4 bases and J shed 3 bases, with 10 bases lying between them. The CDR3 is 13 amino acids.

The CDR3 here is CSVRSPGTGSEKLFF. CDR3 nucleotides: TGCAGCGTCCGCTCCCCCGGGACAGGGAGTGAAAAACTGTTTTTT. J is TRBJ1-4 and V is TRBV29-1; the match to TRBD1 covers 9 bases. The CDR3 is 15 residues long. The germline CDR1 and CDR2 sequences are SQVTM and ANQGSEA. With 6 bases clipped from V and 7 bases from J, the junction kept 12 bases outside the gene matches.

A few counts support this clonotype. This chain connects TRBV7-9 to TRBJ1-2; TRBD1 matches 8 bases. The CDR3 sequence is 15 residues long. Germline V gene data show CDR1 as SEHNR and CDR2 as FQNEAQ (reference sequence). After removal of 4 bases from V and 4 bases from J, the junction contained 8 bases not matched to a gene. The CDR3: CASSSDRGWGYGYTF. In DNA form, the CDR3 reads TGTGCCAGCAGCTCAGACAGGGGATGGGGCTATGGCTACACCTTC.

The table lists this clonotype with many counts. This chain joins TRBV29-1 and TRBJ1-1; 7 nucleotides align to TRBD1. This CDR3 comprises 13 residues. CDR1 and CDR2 (germline): SQVTM, ANQGSEA. Trimming cost V 4 bases and J 10 bases; bases outside gene matches: 12. CDR3 in amino acids: CSVGAAGGSGAFF. The CDR3 DNA reads as TGCAGCGTTGGGGCTGCAGGGGGGAGTGGAGCTTTCTTT. The full variable domain, with the rest looked up from reference TRBV29-1 and TRBJ1-1, is SAVISQKPSRDICQRGTSLTIQCQVDSQVTMMFWYRQQPGQSLTLIATANQGSEATYESGFVIDKFPISRPNLTFSTLTVSNMSPEDSSIYLCSVGAAGGSGAFFGQGTRLTVV.

This clonotype appeared many times. The chain couples TRBV11-1 to TRBJ2-7; 9 bases fit TRBD2. V dropped 5 bases and J dropped 3; count of bases not matched to a gene: 5. The CDR3 consists of 14 residues. Germline CDR1 and CDR2: SGHAT and FQDESV (reference sequence). The CDR3: CASSAGLANYEQYF. CDR3 DNA: TGTGCCAGCAGCGCCGGACTAGCGAACTACGAGCAGTACTTC. Looking up the rest from reference TRBV11-1 and TRBJ2-7 gives the full variable domain: EAEVAQSPRYKITEKSQAVAFWCDPISGHATLYWYRQILGQGPELLVQFQDESVVDDSQLPKDRFSAERLKGVDSTLKIQPAELGDSAMYLCASSAGLANYEQYFGPGTRLTVT.

In this sample, this clonotype turned up many times. The CDR3 DNA is TGCAGCGTTAAAAGGACTGAAAAAGAGACCCAGTACTTC. It yields the protein CSVKRTEKETQYF. The J gene is TRBJ2-5, the V gene TRBV29-1; D is perhaps TRBD2 (5 bases). The CDR3 has 13 residues. Per the germline V gene, CDR1 is SQVTM and CDR2 is ANQGSEA. V was cut by 5 bases and J by 3 bases, with 13 bases left in between.